This TCR beta chain was profiled in a study of cytomegalovirus exposure and HLA in healthy donors. Findings of the study overall: There was a cluster of highly shared sequence variants that was likely a sequencing artifact.

It was with 60 Vbeta and 13 Jbeta primers that the PCR ran. The table came from immunoSEQ multiplex PCR; TCRdb's copy has only in-frame clones and leaves some out. The profile shows 100,000 to 150,000 clones, 65% to 85% of them singletons. As for this clone: The antigen remains undetermined.

Material for sequencing was PBMCs. The clonotype was recovered from a man aged 18 to 30 in good health and CMV-seropositive.

CDR3 in DNA: TGTGCCAGTAGTGAGGACAGGGGCTTGAGCTCCTACGAGCAGTACTTC. It is translated as CASSEDRGLSSYEQYF. The chain uses TRBV19 and TRBJ2-7; 9 nucleotides line up with TRBD1. This CDR3 comprises 16 residues. CDR1 LNHDA and CDR2 SQIVND come from the germline V gene (reference sequence). The junction had 8 bases not matched to a gene; V was cut back by 5 bases and J by 0 bases.